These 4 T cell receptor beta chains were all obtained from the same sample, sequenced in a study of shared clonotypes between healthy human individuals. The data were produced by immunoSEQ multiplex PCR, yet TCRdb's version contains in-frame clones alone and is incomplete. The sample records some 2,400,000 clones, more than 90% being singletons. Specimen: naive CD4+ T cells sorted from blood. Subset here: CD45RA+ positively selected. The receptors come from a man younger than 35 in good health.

The CDR3 loop reads CASSLVGAGGTEAFF. The CDR3 nucleotides are TGCGCCAGCAGCTTGGTCGGGGCTGGGGGCACTGAAGCTTTCTTT. The chain carries TRBV5-1 and TRBJ1-1, with a tentative D call TRBD1 (5 bases). CDR1 and CDR2 (germline): SGHRS, YFSETQ. The V end lost 0 bases, the J end lost 4 bases, and 13 bases lay between the germline ends. The CDR3 extends over 15 amino acids.

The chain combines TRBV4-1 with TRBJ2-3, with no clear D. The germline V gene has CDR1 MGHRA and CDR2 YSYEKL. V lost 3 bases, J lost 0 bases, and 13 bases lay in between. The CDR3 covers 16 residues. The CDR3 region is CASSHTTGPSTDTQYF. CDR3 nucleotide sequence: TGCGCCAGCAGCCATACTACCGGGCCCAGCACAGATACGCAGTATTTT.

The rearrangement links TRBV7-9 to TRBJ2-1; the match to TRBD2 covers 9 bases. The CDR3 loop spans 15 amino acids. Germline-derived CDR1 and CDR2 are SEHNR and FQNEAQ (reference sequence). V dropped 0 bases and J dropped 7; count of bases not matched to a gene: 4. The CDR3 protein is CASSLASGSVNEQFF. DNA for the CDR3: TGTGCCAGCAGCTTAGCTAGCGGGAGTGTAAATGAGCAGTTCTTC.

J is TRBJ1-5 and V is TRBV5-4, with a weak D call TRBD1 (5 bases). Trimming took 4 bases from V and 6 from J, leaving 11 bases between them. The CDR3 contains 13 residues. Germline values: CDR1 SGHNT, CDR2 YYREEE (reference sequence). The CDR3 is CASSPGVGQPQHF. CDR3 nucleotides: TGTGCCAGCAGCCCGGGGGTCGGTCAGCCCCAGCATTTT.